The rows below give T cell receptor beta chains drawn from one sample of a study of technical replicates of blood from a few donors. Measured with immunoSEQ multiplex PCR; TCRdb has only the in-frame clones, and not every one. This sample yields approximately 79,000 clones, of which about 92% are seen a single time; around 0.4% belongs to the top ten. Sequenced input: T cells isolated from PBMCs. The receptors come from a human donor in good health. CDR3s include the opening cysteine and the closing phenylalanine or tryptophan. The D gene is left open where the match is weak. Only some rows state a clone size, as once, few, many or a class for expanded clones.

v_gene	j_gene	d_gene	abundance	CDR3aa	CDR3nt
TRBV4-3	TRBJ2-1	-	once	CASSQAGGSYNEQFF	TGCGCCAGCAGCCAAGCTGGCGGCTCCTACAATGAGCAGTTCTTC
TRBV9	TRBJ2-1	-	-	CASSVAPVYNEQFF	TGTGCCAGCAGCGTAGCTCCAGTTTACAATGAGCAGTTCTTC
TRBV7-8	TRBJ2-7	TRBD2	-	CASSFLAGVLGEQYF	TGTGCCAGCAGCTTCCTAGCGGGAGTATTAGGGGAGCAGTACTTC
TRBV19	TRBJ2-1	-	-	CASSMSYNEQFF	TGTGCCAGTAGTATGAGCTACAATGAGCAGTTCTTC
TRBV9	TRBJ2-3	TRBD1	-	CASSELSGQASDTQYF	TGTGCCAGCAGCGAGCTATCTGGACAGGCTTCAGATACGCAGTATTTT
TRBV7-9	TRBJ2-7	TRBD2	-	CASSLEGTSAYEQYF	TGTGCCAGCAGCTTAGAAGGTACTAGCGCCTACGAGCAGTACTTC
TRBV19	TRBJ2-1	TRBD2	-	CASSKGLAATGTGEQFF	TGTGCCAGTAGTAAAGGACTAGCGGCTACGGGGACTGGTGAGCAGTTCTTC
TRBV2	TRBJ2-7	TRBD1	once	CASTPMTGRDRGNEQYF	TGTGCCAGCACCCCAATGACGGGCAGGGACAGGGGAAACGAGCAGTACTTC
TRBV19	TRBJ1-2	TRBD1	-	CASILQGGRDYGYTF	TGTGCCAGTATTTTACAGGGGGGTAGAGACTATGGCTACACCTTC
TRBV27	TRBJ1-1	-	-	CASTGFPGNTEAFF	TGTGCCAGCACAGGCTTCCCTGGGAACACTGAAGCTTTCTTT
TRBV25-1	TRBJ1-1	-	-	CASSERGANTEAFF	TGTGCCAGCAGTGAACGGGGGGCGAACACTGAAGCTTTCTTT
TRBV5-1	TRBJ1-1	-	-	CASSLAVSPTEAFF	TGCGCCAGCAGCTTGGCCGTTTCTCCCACTGAAGCTTTCTTT
TRBV7-3	TRBJ2-3	TRBD2	-	CASSPFLAGGPDTQYF	TGTGCCAGCAGCCCCTTTTTAGCGGGAGGGCCCGATACGCAGTATTTT
TRBV2	TRBJ1-1	-	-	CASNIGQQNTEAFF	TGTGCCAGCAACATAGGACAGCAGAACACTGAAGCTTTCTTT
TRBV11-2	TRBJ2-3	TRBD2	-	CASSLAGGVDTQYF	TGTGCCAGCAGCCTGGCGGGGGGGGTAGATACGCAGTATTTT
TRBV7-6	TRBJ1-3	-	-	CASSLAPTGDTIYF	TGTGCCAGCAGCTTAGCTCCGACGGGGGACACCATATATTTT
TRBV4-3	TRBJ2-5	TRBD2	-	CASSQEGREWETQYF	TGCGCCAGCAGCCAAGAGGGGCGGGAGTGGGAGACCCAGTACTTC
TRBV6-1	TRBJ2-7	TRBD2	-	CASSPTSGFYEQYF	TGTGCCAGCAGCCCAACTAGCGGGTTTTACGAGCAGTACTTC
TRBV7-9	TRBJ2-3	TRBD1	-	CASSLPPYRDRTDTQYF	TGTGCCAGCAGCTTACCACCATACCGGGACAGGACAGATACGCAGTATTTT
TRBV7-3	TRBJ2-3	-	-	CASSSWTGDTQYF	TGTGCCAGCAGCTCATGGACTGGGGATACGCAGTATTTT
TRBV5-1	TRBJ2-1	TRBD2	-	CASSVAGVNNEQFF	TGCGCCAGCAGCGTAGCGGGAGTTAACAATGAGCAGTTCTTC
TRBV7-2	TRBJ2-7	TRBD2	-	CASSFLAGAHEQYF	TGTGCCAGCAGCTTTCTAGCGGGAGCCCACGAGCAGTACTTC
TRBV11-2	TRBJ2-5	TRBD1	-	CASSSTGGPQETQYF	TGTGCCAGCAGCTCTACAGGGGGCCCACAAGAGACCCAGTACTTC
TRBV11-2	TRBJ2-3	TRBD2	once	CASSWDPGLAGADTQYF	TGTGCCAGCAGCTGGGATCCGGGACTAGCGGGAGCGGATACGCAGTATTTT
TRBV27	TRBJ1-2	-	-	CASSFSGFYGYTF	TGTGCCAGCAGTTTCAGCGGGTTCTACGGCTACACCTTC
TRBV27	TRBJ2-7	TRBD1	-	CASRGGQGAYEQYF	TGTGCCAGCAGAGGGGGACAGGGGGCCTACGAGCAGTACTTC
TRBV19	TRBJ1-5	-	-	CASQRQGNQPQHF	TGTGCCAGTCAAAGGCAGGGCAATCAGCCCCAGCATTTT